A selection of T cell receptor beta chains follows, all from one sample in a study of shared T cell receptors in the human thymus. Assay: immunoSEQ multiplex PCR; the TCRdb copy retains only in-frame clones and omits some. The sample lists hundreds of thousands of clones, roughly 90% occurring once. The sample also formed part of further work on human thymus T cells.

Sequenced sample: thymocytes. These TCRs come from a boy under two years old with a congenital heart defect. Each CDR3 is given with its conserved first and last residue. A D gene is named only where the DNA matches it firmly. Clone size is shown for a subset of rows, as once, few, many or a class of expanded clone.

v_gene: TRBV18; j_gene: TRBJ2-5; d_gene: -; abundance: -; CDR3aa: CASSSVGKETQYF; CDR3nt: TGTGCCAGCTCATCCGTGGGCAAAGAGACCCAGTACTTC
v_gene: TRBV4-3; j_gene: TRBJ2-7; d_gene: TRBD2; abundance: -; CDR3aa: CASSQDWDWTSGRPYEQYF; CDR3nt: TGCGCCAGCAGCCAAGATTGGGACTGGACTAGCGGGAGACCCTACGAGCAGTACTTC
v_gene: TRBV9; j_gene: TRBJ1-5; d_gene: TRBD1; abundance: -; CDR3aa: CASSKDRDCNQPQHF; CDR3nt: TGTGCCAGCAGCAAGGACAGGGACTGCAATCAGCCCCAGCATTTT
v_gene: TRBV5-1; j_gene: TRBJ2-3; d_gene: TRBD2; abundance: -; CDR3aa: CASSLGLAGDTQYF; CDR3nt: TGCGCCAGCAGCTTGGGGCTAGCGGGAGATACGCAGTATTTT
v_gene: TRBV6-6; j_gene: TRBJ2-7; d_gene: TRBD1; abundance: -; CDR3aa: CASRPGTGAYEQYF; CDR3nt: TGTGCCAGCAGGCCCGGGACAGGAGCCTACGAGCAGTACTTC
v_gene: TRBV5-5; j_gene: TRBJ2-7; d_gene: -; abundance: -; CDR3aa: CASSFGTTPPLEQYF; CDR3nt: TGTGCCAGCAGCTTCGGGACAACTCCCCCCCTCGAGCAGTACTTC
v_gene: TRBV15; j_gene: TRBJ2-1; d_gene: TRBD2; abundance: -; CDR3aa: CATSRDPRLAGSYNEQFF; CDR3nt: TGTGCCACCAGCAGAGACCCTCGACTAGCGGGCTCCTACAATGAGCAGTTCTTC
v_gene: TRBV7-9; j_gene: TRBJ2-1; d_gene: TRBD2; abundance: -; CDR3aa: CASSQGLAGGPVEQFF; CDR3nt: TGTGCCAGCAGCCAGGGACTAGCGGGAGGGCCGGTTGAGCAGTTCTTC
v_gene: TRBV19; j_gene: TRBJ2-5; d_gene: TRBD1; abundance: once; CDR3aa: CASSTYGTGNETQYF; CDR3nt: TGTGCCAGTAGTACCTATGGGACAGGGAATGAGACCCAGTACTTC
v_gene: TRBV14; j_gene: TRBJ2-5; d_gene: -; abundance: once; CDR3aa: CASSQLGAPSQETQYF; CDR3nt: TGTGCCAGCAGCCAACTGGGGGCACCCTCTCAAGAGACCCAGTACTTC
v_gene: TRBV4-1; j_gene: TRBJ2-7; d_gene: TRBD2; abundance: -; CDR3aa: CASSWTSGTSREQYF; CDR3nt: TGCGCCAGCAGCTGGACTAGCGGGACGTCTAGGGAGCAGTACTTC
v_gene: TRBV10-3; j_gene: TRBJ1-4; d_gene: -; abundance: -; CDR3aa: CAISESTGGKYEKLFF; CDR3nt: TGTGCCATCAGTGAGTCGACGGGGGGTAAATACGAAAAACTGTTTTTT
v_gene: TRBV29-1; j_gene: TRBJ2-7; d_gene: -; abundance: -; CDR3aa: CSVVLTWSGGYEQYF; CDR3nt: TGCAGCGTTGTATTAACTTGGTCGGGTGGCTACGAGCAGTACTTC
v_gene: TRBV28; j_gene: TRBJ1-3; d_gene: -; abundance: -; CDR3aa: CASRGGLGNTIYF; CDR3nt: TGTGCCAGCAGGGGGGGACTAGGAAACACCATATATTTT
v_gene: TRBV19; j_gene: TRBJ2-5; d_gene: -; abundance: -; CDR3aa: CASSIGGSETQYF; CDR3nt: TGTGCCAGTAGTATTGGGGGCTCAGAGACCCAGTACTTC
v_gene: TRBV28; j_gene: TRBJ2-1; d_gene: -; abundance: few; CDR3aa: CASSPRTVSSYNEQFF; CDR3nt: TGTGCCAGCAGCCCCCGGACAGTTTCGTCCTACAATGAGCAGTTCTTC
v_gene: TRBV6-6; j_gene: TRBJ1-5; d_gene: -; abundance: -; CDR3aa: CASSGDSGGDQPQHF; CDR3nt: TGTGCCAGCAGCGGCGACAGTGGGGGGGATCAGCCCCAGCATTTT
v_gene: TRBV5-6; j_gene: TRBJ1-1; d_gene: -; abundance: -; CDR3aa: CASSFTEQKQPNTEAFF; CDR3nt: TGTGCCAGCAGCTTCACCGAACAGAAACAACCGAACACTGAAGCTTTCTTT
v_gene: TRBV4-1; j_gene: TRBJ2-1; d_gene: -; abundance: -; CDR3aa: CASSQDTRRGNEQFF; CDR3nt: TGCGCCAGCAGCCAAGATACCCGGCGGGGTAATGAGCAGTTCTTC
v_gene: TRBV30; j_gene: TRBJ1-5; d_gene: TRBD1; abundance: once; CDR3aa: CAWSVGTESYSNQPQHF; CDR3nt: TGTGCCTGGAGTGTGGGGACAGAGAGTTATAGCAATCAGCCCCAGCATTTT